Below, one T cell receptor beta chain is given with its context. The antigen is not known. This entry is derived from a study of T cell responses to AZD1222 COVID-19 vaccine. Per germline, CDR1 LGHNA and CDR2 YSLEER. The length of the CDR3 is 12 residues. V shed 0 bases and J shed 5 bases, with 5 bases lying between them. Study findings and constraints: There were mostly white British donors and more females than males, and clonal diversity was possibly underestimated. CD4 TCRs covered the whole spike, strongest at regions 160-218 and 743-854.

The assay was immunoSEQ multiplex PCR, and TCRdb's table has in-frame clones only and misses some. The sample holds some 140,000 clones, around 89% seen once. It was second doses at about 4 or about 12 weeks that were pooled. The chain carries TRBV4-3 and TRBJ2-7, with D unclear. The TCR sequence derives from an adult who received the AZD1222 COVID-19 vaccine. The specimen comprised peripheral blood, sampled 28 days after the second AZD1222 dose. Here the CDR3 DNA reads TGCGCCAGCAGCCAAGATCCCGACGAGCAGTACTTC. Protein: CASSQDPDEQYF.